This T cell receptor (beta chain) was retrieved from a study of OX40 agonist ivuxolimab in advanced cancers. Looking at the study overall: People in dose escalation had one of these cancers: hepatocellular carcinoma, melanoma, renal cell or head and neck cancer.

The V end was cut by 4 bases, the J end by 0 bases, with 11 bases between. Germline-derived CDR1 and CDR2 are PRHDT and FYEKMQ (reference sequence). The CDR3 spans 15 residues. A word on this clone: What it binds is not known.

Study outcomes and limitations: The authors also found low normalized T-cell clonal expansion in some nonresponders. Among patients with partial responses at 0.1-3.0 mg/kg, clonal expansion was among the lowest.

Profiled with immunoSEQ multiplex PCR; TCRdb holds only in-frame clones, not every one. This table has 55,000 or so clones, approximately 91% appearing once. The TCR was taken from an adult with an advanced solid tumor such as melanoma, head and neck, liver or kidney cancer. The sequenced sample was CD4+ or CD8+ T cells sorted from blood, obtained in a trial of the OX40 agonist ivuxolimab. This chain links TRBV13 with TRBJ2-3; D ambiguous. CDR3 amino acids: CASSSRPASTDTQYF. Written as DNA, the CDR3 is TGTGCCAGCAGCTCCCGACCCGCAAGCACAGATACGCAGTATTTT.